This T cell receptor (beta chain) derives from a study of blood T cell repertoires in COVID-19. About the research overall: Sources were T cells, B-cell-depleted T cells, or PBMCs; the material itself was cDNA or gDNA.

Study processing details: Amplification of reference gene primers was used by the study to estimate nucleated cell counts. The assay was immunoSEQ multiplex PCR, and TCRdb's table has in-frame clones only and misses some. V, J and clone size are taken as reported in that table, and D and trimming were inferred from the DNA itself. The data hold tens of thousands of clones, with roughly 79% observed a single time. CDR3 length: 13 residues. Germline V gives CDR1 SGHNT, CDR2 YYREEE (reference sequence). V was clipped by 10 bases and J by 7 bases, with 18 bases between them. The specimen was peripheral blood. This receptor was identified in a man older than 75 with active or convalescent COVID-19. The V call is TRBV5-4, the J call TRBJ2-1; D perhaps matches TRBD1 (5 bases). This chain's CDR3 is CAGHARAENEQFF. CDR3 in DNA: TGTGCCGGCCATGCCAGGGCCGAAAATGAGCAGTTCTTC.